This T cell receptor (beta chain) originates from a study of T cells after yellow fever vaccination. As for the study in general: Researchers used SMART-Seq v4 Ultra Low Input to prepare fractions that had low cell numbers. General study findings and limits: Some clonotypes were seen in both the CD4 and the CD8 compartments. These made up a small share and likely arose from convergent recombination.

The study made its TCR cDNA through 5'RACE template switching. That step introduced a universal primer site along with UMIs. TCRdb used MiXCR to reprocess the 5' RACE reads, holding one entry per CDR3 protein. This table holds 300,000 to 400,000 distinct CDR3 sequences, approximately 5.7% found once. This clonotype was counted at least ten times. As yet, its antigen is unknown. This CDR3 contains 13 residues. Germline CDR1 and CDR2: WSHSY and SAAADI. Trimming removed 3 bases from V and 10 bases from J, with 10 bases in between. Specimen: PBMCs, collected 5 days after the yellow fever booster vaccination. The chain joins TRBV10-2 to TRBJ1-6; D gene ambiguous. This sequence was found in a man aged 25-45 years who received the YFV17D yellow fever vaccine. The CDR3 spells CASSESLGSPLHF. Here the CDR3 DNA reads TGCGCCAGCAGTGAAAGCCTTGGATCACCCCTCCACTTT.